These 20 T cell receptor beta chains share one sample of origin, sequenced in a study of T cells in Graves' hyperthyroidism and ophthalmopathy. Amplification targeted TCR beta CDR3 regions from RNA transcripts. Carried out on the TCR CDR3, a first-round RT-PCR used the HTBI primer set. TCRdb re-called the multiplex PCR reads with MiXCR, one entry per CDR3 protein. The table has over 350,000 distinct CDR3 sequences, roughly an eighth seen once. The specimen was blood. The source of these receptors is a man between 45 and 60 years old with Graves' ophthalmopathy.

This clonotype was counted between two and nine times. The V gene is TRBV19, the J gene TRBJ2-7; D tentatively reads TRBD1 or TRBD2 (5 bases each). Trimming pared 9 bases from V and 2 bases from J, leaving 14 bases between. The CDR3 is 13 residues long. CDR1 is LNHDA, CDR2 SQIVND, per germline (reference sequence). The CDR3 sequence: CASMGENPYEQYF. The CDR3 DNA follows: TGTGCCAGCATGGGGGAGAACCCCTACGAGCAGTACTTC.

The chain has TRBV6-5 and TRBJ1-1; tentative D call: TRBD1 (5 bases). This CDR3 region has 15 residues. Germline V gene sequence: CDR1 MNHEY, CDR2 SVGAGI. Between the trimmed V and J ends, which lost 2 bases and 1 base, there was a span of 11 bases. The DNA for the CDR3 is TGTGCCAGCAGTTACCAGGGTTGGGAGAACACTGAAGCTTTCTTT. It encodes CASSYQGWENTEAFF.

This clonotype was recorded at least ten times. CDR3: CASSLGLAGGDSGYNEQFF. CDR3 sequence (DNA): TGTGCCAGCAGCTTAGGACTAGCGGGAGGAGATAGTGGCTACAATGAGCAGTTCTTC. V and J are TRBV7-9 and TRBJ2-1; 13 positions match TRBD2. Germline V gives CDR1 SEHNR, CDR2 FQNEAQ (reference sequence). With 1 base clipped from V and 3 bases from J, the junction kept 9 bases outside the gene matches. The CDR3 loop spans 19 amino acids. Full variable domain (outside the CDR3, taken from reference TRBV7-9 and TRBJ2-1): DTGVSQNPRHKITKRGQNVTFRCDPISEHNRLYWYRQTLGQGPEFLTYFQNEAQLEKSRLLSDRFSAERPKGSFSTLEIQRTEQGDSAMYLCASSLGLAGGDSGYNEQFFGPGTRLTVL.

This CDR3 reads CASSLGGLAGDEQYF. The CDR3 DNA reads TGTGCCAGCAGTTTGGGGGGACTAGCGGGAGACGAGCAGTACTTC. This chain connects TRBV28 to TRBJ2-7; 14 bases are a match to TRBD2. Germline V gene lookup returns CDR1 MDHEN and CDR2 SYDVKM. The CDR3 is 15 residues long. The V and J ends lost 3 bases and 5 bases, in that order; junction bases with no gene match: 3.

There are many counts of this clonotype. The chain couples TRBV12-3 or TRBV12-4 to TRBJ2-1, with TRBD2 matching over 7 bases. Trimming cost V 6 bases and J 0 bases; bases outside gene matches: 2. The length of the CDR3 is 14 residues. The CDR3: CASSRGSSYNEQFF. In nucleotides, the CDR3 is TGTGCCAGCAGCCGCGGGAGCTCCTACAATGAGCAGTTCTTC.

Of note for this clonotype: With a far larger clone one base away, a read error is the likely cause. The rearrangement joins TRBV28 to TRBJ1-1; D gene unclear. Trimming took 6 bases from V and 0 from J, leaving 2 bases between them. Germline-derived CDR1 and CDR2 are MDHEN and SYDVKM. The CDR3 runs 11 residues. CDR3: CASSVNTEAFF. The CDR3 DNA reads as TGTGCCAGCAGCGTGAACACTGAAGCTTTCTTT. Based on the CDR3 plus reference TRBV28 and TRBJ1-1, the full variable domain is DVKVTQSSRYLVKRTGEKVFLECVQDMDHENMFWYRQDPGLGLRLIYFSYDVKMKEKGDIPEGYSVSREKKERFSLILESASTNQTSMYLCASSVNTEAFFGQGTRLTVV.

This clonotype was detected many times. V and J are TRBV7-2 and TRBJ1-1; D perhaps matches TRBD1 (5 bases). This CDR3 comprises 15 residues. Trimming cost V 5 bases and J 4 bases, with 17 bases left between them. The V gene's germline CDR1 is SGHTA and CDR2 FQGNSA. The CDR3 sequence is CASSPARGAATEAFF. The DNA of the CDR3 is TGTGCCAGCAGCCCCGCGCGCGGGGCGGCCACTGAAGCTTTCTTT.

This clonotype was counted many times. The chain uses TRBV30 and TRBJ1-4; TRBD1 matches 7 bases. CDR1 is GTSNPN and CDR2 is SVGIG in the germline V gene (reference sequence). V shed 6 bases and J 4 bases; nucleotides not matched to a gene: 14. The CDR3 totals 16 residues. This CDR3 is CACPDDTGVNNEKLFF. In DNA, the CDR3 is TGTGCCTGCCCCGATGACACAGGGGTAAATAATGAAAAACTGTTTTTT.

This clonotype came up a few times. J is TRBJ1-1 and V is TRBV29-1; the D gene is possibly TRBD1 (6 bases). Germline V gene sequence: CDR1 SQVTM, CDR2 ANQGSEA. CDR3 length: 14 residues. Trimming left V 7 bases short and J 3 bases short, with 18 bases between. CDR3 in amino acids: CSAGGHNRDTEAFF. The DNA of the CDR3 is TGCAGCGCTGGAGGACATAACAGGGACACTGAAGCTTTCTTT.

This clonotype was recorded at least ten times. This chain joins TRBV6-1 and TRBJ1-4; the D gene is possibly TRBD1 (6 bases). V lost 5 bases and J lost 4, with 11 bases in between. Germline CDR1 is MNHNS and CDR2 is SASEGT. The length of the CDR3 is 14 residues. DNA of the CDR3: TGTGCCAGCAGTTCACAGGGTCGTAATGAAAAACTGTTTTTT. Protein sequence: CASSSQGRNEKLFF.

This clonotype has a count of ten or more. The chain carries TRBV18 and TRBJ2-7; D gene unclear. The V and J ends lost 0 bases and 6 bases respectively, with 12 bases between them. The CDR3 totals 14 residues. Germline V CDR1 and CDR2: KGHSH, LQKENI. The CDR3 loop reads CASSPPTGPGEQYF. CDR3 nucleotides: TGTGCCAGCTCACCACCAACTGGGCCCGGCGAGCAGTACTTC.

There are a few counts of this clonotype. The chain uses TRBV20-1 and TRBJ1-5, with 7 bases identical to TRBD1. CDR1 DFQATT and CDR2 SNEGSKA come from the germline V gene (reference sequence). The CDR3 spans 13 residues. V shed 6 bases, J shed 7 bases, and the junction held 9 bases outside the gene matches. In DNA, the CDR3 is TGCAGTGCCATTCGACAGGGTGGGCAGCCCCAGCATTTT. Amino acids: CSAIRQGGQPQHF.

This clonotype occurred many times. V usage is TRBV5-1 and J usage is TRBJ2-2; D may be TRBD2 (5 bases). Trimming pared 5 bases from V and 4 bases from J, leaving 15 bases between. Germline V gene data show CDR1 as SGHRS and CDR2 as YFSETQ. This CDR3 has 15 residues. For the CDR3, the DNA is TGCGCCAGCAGGATAGAGGGCCTGGGCACCGGGGAGCTGTTTTTT. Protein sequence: CASRIEGLGTGELFF.

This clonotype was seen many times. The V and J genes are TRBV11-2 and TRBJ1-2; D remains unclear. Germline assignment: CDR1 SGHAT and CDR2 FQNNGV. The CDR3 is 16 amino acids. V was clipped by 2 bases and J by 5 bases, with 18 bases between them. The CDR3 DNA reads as TGTGCCAGCAGCTTATCACCCGGACTTAATACGTATGGCTACACCTTC. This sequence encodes CASSLSPGLNTYGYTF.

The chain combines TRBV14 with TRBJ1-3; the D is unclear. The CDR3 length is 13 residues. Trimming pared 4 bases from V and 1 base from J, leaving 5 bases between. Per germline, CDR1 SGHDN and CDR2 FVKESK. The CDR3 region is CASSRYSGNTIYF. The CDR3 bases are TGTGCCAGCAGCCGCTATTCTGGAAACACCATATATTTT.

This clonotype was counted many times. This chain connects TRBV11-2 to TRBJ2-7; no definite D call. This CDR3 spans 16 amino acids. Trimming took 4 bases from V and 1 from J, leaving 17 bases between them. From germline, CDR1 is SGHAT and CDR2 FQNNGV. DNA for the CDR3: TGTGCCAGCAGCTCCCCCCCCGGCGTCATTTCCTACGAGCAGTACTTC. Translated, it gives CASSSPPGVISYEQYF. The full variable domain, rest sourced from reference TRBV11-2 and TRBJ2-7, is EAGVAQSPRYKIIEKRQSVAFWCNPISGHATLYWYQQILGQGPKLLIQFQNNGVVDDSQLPKDRFSAERLKGVDSTLKIQPAKLEDSAVYLCASSSPPGVISYEQYFGPGTRLTVT.

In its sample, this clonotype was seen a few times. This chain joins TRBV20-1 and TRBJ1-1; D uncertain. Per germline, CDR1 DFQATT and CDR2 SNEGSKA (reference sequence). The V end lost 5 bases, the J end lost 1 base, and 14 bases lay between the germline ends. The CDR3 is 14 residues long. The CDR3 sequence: CSAALMIANTEAFF. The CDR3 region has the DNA TGCAGTGCTGCCCTGATGATAGCGAACACTGAAGCTTTCTTT.

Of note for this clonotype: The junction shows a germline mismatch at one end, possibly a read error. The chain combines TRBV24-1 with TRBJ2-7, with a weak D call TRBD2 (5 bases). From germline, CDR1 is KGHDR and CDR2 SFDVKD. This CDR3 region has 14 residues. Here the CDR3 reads CAASDSGMNYEQYF. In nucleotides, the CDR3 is TGTGCCGCCAGTGATTCGGGGATGAACTACGAGCAGTACTTC.

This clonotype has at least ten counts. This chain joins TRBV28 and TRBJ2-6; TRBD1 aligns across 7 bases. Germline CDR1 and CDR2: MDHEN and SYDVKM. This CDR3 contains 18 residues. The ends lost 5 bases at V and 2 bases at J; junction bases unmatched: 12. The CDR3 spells CASSLGPGQPTGANVLTF. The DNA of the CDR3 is TGTGCCAGCAGTCTTGGGCCGGGACAGCCTACTGGGGCCAACGTCCTGACTTTC.

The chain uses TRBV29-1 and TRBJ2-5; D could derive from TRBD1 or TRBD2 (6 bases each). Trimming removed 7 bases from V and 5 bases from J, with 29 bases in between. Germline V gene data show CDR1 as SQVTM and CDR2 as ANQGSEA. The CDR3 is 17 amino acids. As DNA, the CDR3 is TGCAGCGCGCACTTCCCTGGAGGGGGAGGCCATTTGGAGACCCAGTACTTC. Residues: CSAHFPGGGGHLETQYF.